The subject of this entry is one T cell receptor (beta chain). Per the original methods: Scientists estimated how many nucleated cells there were by amplifying reference gene primers. Produced via immunoSEQ multiplex PCR; TCRdb's table is partial and in-frame only. For V, J and clone size, that table is used; D and trimming come from the DNA. The sample contains 150,000 or so clones, roughly 85% of which appear only once. The data are from a study of blood T cell repertoires in COVID-19. Study-wide context: COVID-19 samples, acute and convalescent, were from the United States, Italy and Spain. The cDNA or gDNA used as material had been derived from T cells, B-cell-depleted T cells, or PBMCs.

This CDR3 contains 14 residues. With 5 bases clipped from V and 2 bases from J, the junction kept 5 bases outside the gene matches. Germline CDR1 reads SGHTA; CDR2 reads FQGTGA. Sequencing input: peripheral blood. The genes are TRBV7-3 and TRBJ2-5, with 7 positions matching TRBD1. This sequence originates from a human donor with acute or convalescent COVID-19. The donor label of this sample is uncertain. CDR3 sequence reads: CASSQGTVQETQYF. In DNA form, the CDR3 reads TGTGCCAGCAGCCAGGGGACAGTACAAGAGACCCAGTACTTC.